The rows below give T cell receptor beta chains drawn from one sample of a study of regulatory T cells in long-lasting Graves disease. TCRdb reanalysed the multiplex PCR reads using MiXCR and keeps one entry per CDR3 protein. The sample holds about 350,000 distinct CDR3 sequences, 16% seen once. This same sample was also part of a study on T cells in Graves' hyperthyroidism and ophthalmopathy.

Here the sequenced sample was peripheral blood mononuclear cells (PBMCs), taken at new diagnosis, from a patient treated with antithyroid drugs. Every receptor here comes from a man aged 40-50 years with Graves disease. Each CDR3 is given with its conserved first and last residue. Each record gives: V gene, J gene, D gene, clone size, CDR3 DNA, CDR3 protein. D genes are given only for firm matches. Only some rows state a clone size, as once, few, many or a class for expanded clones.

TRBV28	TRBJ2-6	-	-	TGTGCCAGCAGAAGGTTTATGCGGCGCGGGGCCAACGTCCTGACTTTC	CASRRFMRRGANVLTF
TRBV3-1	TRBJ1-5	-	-	TGTGCCAGCAGCCAAGGGACCCTTTATCAGCCCCAGCATTTT	CASSQGTLYQPQHF
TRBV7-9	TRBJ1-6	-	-	TGTGCCAGCAGCTTAGCGGGGGGATATTCACCCCTCCACTTT	CASSLAGGYSPLHF
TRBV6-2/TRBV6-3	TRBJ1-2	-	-	TGTGCCAGCAGTTGGAGAGGGGGGGATGGCTACACCTTC	CASSWRGGDGYTF
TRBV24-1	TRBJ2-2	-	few	TGTGCCACCAGTGATCCAGGAGGTATCGGGGAGCTGTTTTTT	CATSDPGGIGELFF
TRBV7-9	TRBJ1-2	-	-	TGTGCCAGCAGCTCTGGGGGATTCCAAAACTATGGCTACACCTTC	CASSSGGFQNYGYTF
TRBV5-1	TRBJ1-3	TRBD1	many	TGCGCCAGCAGCTTGACAGGGGTTGGAAACACCATATATTTT	CASSLTGVGNTIYF
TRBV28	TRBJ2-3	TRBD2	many	TGTGCCAGCAGTTTGCCTAGCGGGGGCGGAACGCAGTATTTT	CASSLPSGGGTQYF
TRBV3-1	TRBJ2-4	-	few	TGTGCCAGCAGCCAAACCCGGCTGGGGACACAAGCCAAAAACATTCAGTACTTC	CASSQTRLGTQAKNIQYF
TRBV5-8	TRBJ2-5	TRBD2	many	TGTGCCAGCAGCTCCCGACTAGCGGGTATACAAGAGACCCAGTACTTC	CASSSRLAGIQETQYF
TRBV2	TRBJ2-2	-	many	TGTGCCAGTACTAGGACAGCATCGAACACCGGGGAGCTGTTTTTT	CASTRTASNTGELFF
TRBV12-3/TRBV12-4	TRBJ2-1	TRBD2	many	TGTGCCAGCACCCTACTAGCGGGGGGGCCCCAGCAGTTCTTC	CASTLLAGGPQQFF
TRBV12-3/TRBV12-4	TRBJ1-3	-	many	TGTGCCAGCAGTCAAATGCCTCCTGGAAACACCATATATTTT	CASSQMPPGNTIYF
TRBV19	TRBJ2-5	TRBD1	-	TGTGCCAGTAGTATGGAGACAGGGGGCACAGAGACCCAGTACTTC	CASSMETGGTETQYF
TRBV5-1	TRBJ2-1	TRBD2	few	TGCGCCAGCAGCTTGATAGTAGCGGGGTCAAATGAGCAGTTCTTC	CASSLIVAGSNEQFF
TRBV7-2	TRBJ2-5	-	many	TGTGCCAGCAGCTTAGGAGGAGGGGCCCAAGAGACCCAGTACTTC	CASSLGGGAQETQYF
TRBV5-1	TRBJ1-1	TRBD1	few	TGCGCCAGCAGCCTACAACAGGGGGCGCTTCTCAATCAAGCTTTCTTT	CASSLQQGALLNQAFF
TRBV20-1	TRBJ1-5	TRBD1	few	TGCAGTGCTAGAGCAGGGGGGGATCAGCCCCAGCATTTT	CSARAGGDQPQHF
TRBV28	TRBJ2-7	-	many	TGTGCCAGCAGTTTCTACCGGAAACAGGATACCTACGAGCAGTACTTC	CASSFYRKQDTYEQYF
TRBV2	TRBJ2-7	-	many	TGTGCCAGCAGTCCCCCGGGACCGATACCCTACGAGCAGTACTTC	CASSPPGPIPYEQYF
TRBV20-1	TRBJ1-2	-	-	TGCAGTGCTAGAGATTTAGAGGGGCCTAACTATGGCTACACCTTC	CSARDLEGPNYGYTF
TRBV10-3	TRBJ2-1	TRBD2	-	TGTGCCATCAGTGAGTTCACTCTGACTAGCGGGGATTTAAATGAGCAGTTCTTC	CAISEFTLTSGDLNEQFF
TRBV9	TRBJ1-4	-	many	TGTGCCAGCAGCGTAGGTCTCGGCACGGACTCAACTAATGAAAAACTGTTTTTT	CASSVGLGTDSTNEKLFF